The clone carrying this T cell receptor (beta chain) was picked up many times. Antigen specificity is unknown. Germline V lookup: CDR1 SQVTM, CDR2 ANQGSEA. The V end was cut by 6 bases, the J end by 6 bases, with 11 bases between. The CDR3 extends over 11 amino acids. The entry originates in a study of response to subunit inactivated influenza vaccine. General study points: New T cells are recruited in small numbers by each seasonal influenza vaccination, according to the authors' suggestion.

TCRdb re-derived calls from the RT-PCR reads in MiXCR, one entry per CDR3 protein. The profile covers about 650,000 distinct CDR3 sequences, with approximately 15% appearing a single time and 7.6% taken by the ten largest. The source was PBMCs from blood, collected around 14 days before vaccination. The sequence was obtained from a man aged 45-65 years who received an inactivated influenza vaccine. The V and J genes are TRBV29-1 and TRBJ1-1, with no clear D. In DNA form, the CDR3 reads TGCAGCGTCTGGAGCGGGGCTGAAGCTTTCTTT. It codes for CSVWSGAEAFF.